Given below is one T cell receptor beta chain in context. Its antigen is unknown. Template-switching 5'RACE yielded the TCR cDNA; a universal primer site and UMIs were added in the process. TCRdb recomputed calls from the 5' RACE reads with MiXCR, one row per CDR3 protein. Altogether some 500,000 distinct CDR3 sequences are present, approximately 15% being singletons, with the ten largest covering more than 12%. This specimen belongs to a study of T cells after yellow fever vaccination. Study-level findings and limits: Contamination by abundant bulk-population clonotypes could be present in FACS-sorted repertoires. Once the booster was given, most primary-vaccination clones reappeared, at just under 98% for CD4 and more than 85% for CD8.

Sequenced here: PBMCs, sampled on the day of the yellow fever booster vaccination. The source is a man younger than 40 who received the YFV17D yellow fever vaccine.

The CDR3 DNA reads as TGTGCCAGCAGTTACCCATCTCCTAGCTCCTACAATGAGCAGTTCTTC. It translates to CASSYPSPSSYNEQFF. The chain combines TRBV6-5 with TRBJ2-1; D gene uncertain. Germline V gives CDR1 MNHEY, CDR2 SVGAGI. Trimming took 2 bases from V and 0 from J, leaving 11 bases between them. The CDR3 length is 16 residues.